This TCR beta chain was profiled in a study of blood T cells in healthy people across ages. PCR was performed a second time for 7 to 11 cycles using a sample-barcoded 5' primer and a J-beta primer mix. TCRdb itself ran the 5' RACE reads through MiXCR, one entry per CDR3 protein. The sample has 1.5 million to 2 million distinct CDR3 sequences; roughly 52% are singletons. The CDR3 has 19 residues. The V gene's germline CDR1 is LGHNA and CDR2 YNFKEQ. J was trimmed by 5 bases and V by 3 bases; bases with no gene match: 16. This chain uses TRBV4-2 with TRBJ2-4; TRBD1 agrees at 10 bases. This receptor was identified in a middle-aged woman in good health. The material sequenced was blood. The CDR3 nucleotides are TGTGCCAGCAGCCAGCCAAAGTATCTCGACAGGGGGCGTGAAAACATTCAGTACTTC. This encodes CASSQPKYLDRGRENIQYF.